This T cell receptor (beta chain) was found in a study of T-cell reconstitution after alpha-beta-depleted transplantation in children. Researchers prepared the TCRbeta library using unique molecular identifiers, the study reports. Each CDR3 protein gets one entry after TCRdb re-called the PCR reads with MiXCR. The sample holds 450,000 to 600,000 distinct CDR3 sequences, around a third seen once. The CDR3 covers 15 residues. The germline V gene has CDR1 KGHDR and CDR2 SFDVKD. The germline V and J ends were trimmed by 4 bases and 6 bases, with 16 bases remaining between them. The sample was PBMCs from the stem cell graft donor, taken from the stem cell graft. This clonotype was obtained from a human donor who donated a stem cell graft to a child with aplastic anemia. The genes are TRBV24-1 and TRBJ2-3, with D uncertain. CDR3 sequence: CATSDRGPALDTQYF. In DNA, the CDR3 is TGTGCCACCAGTGACCGTGGGCCCGCCTTGGATACGCAGTATTTT.